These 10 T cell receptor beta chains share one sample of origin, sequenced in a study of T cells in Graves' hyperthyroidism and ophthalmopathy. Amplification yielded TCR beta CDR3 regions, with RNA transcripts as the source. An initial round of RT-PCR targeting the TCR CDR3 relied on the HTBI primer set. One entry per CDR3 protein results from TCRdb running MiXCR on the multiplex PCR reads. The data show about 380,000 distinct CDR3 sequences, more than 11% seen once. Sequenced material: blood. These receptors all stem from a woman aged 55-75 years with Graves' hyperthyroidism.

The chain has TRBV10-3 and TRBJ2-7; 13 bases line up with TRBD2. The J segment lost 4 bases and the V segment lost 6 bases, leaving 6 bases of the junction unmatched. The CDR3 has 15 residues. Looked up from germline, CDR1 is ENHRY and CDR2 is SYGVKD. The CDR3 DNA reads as TGTGCCATCAGCAGAGGGACTAGCGGGAATTACGAGCAGTACTTC. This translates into CAISRGTSGNYEQYF.

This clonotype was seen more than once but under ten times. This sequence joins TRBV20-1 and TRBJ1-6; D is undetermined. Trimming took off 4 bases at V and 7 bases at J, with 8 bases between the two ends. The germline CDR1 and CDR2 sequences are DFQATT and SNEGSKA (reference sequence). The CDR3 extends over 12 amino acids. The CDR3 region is CSATRQNSPLHF. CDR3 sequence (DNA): TGCAGTGCTACACGGCAAAATTCACCCCTCCACTTT.

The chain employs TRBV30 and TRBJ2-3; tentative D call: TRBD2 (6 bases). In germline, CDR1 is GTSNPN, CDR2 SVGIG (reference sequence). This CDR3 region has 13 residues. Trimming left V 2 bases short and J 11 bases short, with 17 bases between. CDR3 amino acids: CAWSPNTGSRQYF. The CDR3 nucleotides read TGTGCCTGGAGTCCTAATACCGGGAGTAGGCAGTATTTT.

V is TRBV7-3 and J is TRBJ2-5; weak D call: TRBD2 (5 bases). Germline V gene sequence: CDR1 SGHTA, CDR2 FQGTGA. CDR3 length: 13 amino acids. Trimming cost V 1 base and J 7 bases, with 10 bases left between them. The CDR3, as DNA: TGTGCCAGCAGCTTAATTACCGCGGGGACCCAGTACTTC. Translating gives CASSLITAGTQYF.

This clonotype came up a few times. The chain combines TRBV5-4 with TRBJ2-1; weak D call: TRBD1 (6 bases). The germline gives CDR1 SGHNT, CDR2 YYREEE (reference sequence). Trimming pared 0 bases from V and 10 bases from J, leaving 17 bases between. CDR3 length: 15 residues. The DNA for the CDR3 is TGTGCCAGCAGCTTGGATATAGGGGGAACTGTGGAGCAGTTCTTC. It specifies CASSLDIGGTVEQFF.

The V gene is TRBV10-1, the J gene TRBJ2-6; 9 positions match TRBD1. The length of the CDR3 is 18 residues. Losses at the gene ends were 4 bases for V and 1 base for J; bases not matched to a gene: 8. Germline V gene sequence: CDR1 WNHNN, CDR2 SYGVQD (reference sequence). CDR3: CASSVAGQGSSGANVLTF. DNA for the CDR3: TGCGCCAGCAGTGTCGCCGGACAGGGGAGTTCTGGGGCCAACGTCCTGACTTTC.

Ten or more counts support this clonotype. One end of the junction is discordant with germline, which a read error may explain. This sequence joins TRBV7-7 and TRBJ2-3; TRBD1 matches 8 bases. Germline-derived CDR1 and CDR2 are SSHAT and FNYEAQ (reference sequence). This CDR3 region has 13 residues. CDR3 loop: CASSLDRADTQYF. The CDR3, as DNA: TGTGCTAGCAGCTTGGACAGGGCGGATACGCAGTATTTT.

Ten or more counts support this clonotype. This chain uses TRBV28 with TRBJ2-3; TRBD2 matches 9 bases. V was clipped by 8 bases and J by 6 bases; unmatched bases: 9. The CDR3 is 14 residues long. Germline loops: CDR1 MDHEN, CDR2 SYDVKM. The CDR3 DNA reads TGTGCCAGCCGCAGACTAGCGGATTCGGATACGCAGTATTTT. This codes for CASRRLADSDTQYF.

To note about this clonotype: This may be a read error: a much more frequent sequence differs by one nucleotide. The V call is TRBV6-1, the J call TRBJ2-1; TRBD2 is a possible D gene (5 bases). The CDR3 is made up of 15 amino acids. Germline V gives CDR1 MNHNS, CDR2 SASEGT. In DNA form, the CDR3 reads TGTGCCAGCAGACTAGACCACGCCTCCTACAATGAGCGGTTCTTC. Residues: CASRLDHASYNERFF.

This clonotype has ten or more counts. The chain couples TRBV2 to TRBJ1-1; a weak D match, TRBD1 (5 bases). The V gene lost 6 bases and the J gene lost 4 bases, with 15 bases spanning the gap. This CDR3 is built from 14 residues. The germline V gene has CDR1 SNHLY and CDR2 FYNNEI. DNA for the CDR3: TGTGCCAGCAGATCACAGGCGCGGGGCACTGAAGCTTTCTTT. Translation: CASRSQARGTEAFF.